This TCR beta chain was observed in a study of T-cell reconstitution after alpha-beta-depleted transplantation in children. The authors prepared the TCRbeta library with unique molecular identifiers. TCRdb itself ran the PCR reads through MiXCR, one entry per CDR3 protein. In the table there are hundreds of thousands of distinct CDR3 sequences, around 13% of which are singletons. This CDR3 is built from 16 residues. With V trimmed by 5 bases and J by 12 bases, 16 bases remained unmatched. Germline V gene data show CDR1 as SEHNR and CDR2 as FQNEAQ (reference sequence). This clonotype has a handful of counts.

This receptor was identified in a human donor who donated a stem cell graft to a child with combined immunodeficiency. Material: PBMCs from the stem cell graft donor, obtained from the stem cell graft. The chain carries TRBV7-9 and TRBJ2-1; 10 positions agree with TRBD2. The CDR3 nucleotides are TGTGCCAGCAGCCAGACCGGGACTAGCGACGGGGTAGGGCAGTTCTTC. It encodes CASSQTGTSDGVGQFF.